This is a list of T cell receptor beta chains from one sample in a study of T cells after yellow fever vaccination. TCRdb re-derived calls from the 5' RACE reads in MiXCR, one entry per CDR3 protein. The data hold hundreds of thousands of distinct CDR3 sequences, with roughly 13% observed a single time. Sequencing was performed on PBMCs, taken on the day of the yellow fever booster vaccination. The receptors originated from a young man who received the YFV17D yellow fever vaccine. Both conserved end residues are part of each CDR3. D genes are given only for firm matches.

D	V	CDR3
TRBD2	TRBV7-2	CASSPQRENNEQFF
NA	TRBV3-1	CASSQTGELFF
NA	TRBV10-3	CASRGFQLNTEAFF
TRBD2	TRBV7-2	CASSFAAGISNEQYF
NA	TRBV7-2	CASSLVVGDYGYTF
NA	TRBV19	CASSTGFNQPQHF
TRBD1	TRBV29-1	CSVERQGTGELFF
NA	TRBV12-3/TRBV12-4	CASSLGGRGGYTF
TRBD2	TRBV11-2	CVSSLWGDMREGLGETQYF
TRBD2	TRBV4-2	CASSPYETSGDVDTQYF
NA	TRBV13	CASSLGRGRRETQYF
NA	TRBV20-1	CSARKGTVYNEQFF
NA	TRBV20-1	CSARGLLSSYNEQFF
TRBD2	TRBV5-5	CASSLRTSGLERELFF
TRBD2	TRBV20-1	CTPGLAEGGDTQYF
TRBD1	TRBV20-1	CSARTSRDRGYEQFF
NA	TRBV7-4	CASSSATLHF
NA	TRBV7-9	CASSYIGDVGDTQYF
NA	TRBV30	CAWSLRGNQPQHF
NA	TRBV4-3	CASSQDGHLSPLHF
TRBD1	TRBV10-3	CAISSGTELYEQYF
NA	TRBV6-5	CASSYSGREYEQYF
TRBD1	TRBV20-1	CSAKVQGADTQYF
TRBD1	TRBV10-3	CATDKGTGVEQYF
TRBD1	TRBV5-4	CASSPGRQGAFYEQYF
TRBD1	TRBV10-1	CASSESAGQGLYEQYF
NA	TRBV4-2	CASSQAQQPRYQETQYF
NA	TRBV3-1	CASSLTGSLYNEQFF
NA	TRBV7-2	CASSFRPGTGTDTQYF
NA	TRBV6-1	CASSDIPRRGANYEQYF
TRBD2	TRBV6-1	CASRSAGTSGRPTYEQYF
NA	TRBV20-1	CSARRDGGNQPQHF
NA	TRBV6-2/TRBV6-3	CASSYLQDLSYEQYF
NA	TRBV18	CASSPGGGREDTQYF
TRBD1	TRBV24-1	CATSDPQGGQYEQFF
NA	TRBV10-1	CASSDTGTETQYF
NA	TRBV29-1	CSVLPDQETQYF
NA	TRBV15	CATSRDVGDYEQYF
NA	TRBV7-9	CASSGGAYGYTF
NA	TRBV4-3	CASSPHHTLDTQYF
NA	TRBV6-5	CASSLSPTVFNSPLHF
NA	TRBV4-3	CASSQYLQGAYEQYF
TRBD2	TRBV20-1	CSARTSGRSLISTDTQYF
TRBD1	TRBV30	CAWSVLRDRVAYEQYF
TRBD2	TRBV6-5	CASNTQRLAGGGYNEQFF
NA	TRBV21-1	CASSKHRDRGYNEQFF
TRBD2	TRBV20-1	CSAYLAGGSEQYF
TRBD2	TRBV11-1	CASSAGGLAGVDRTDTQYF
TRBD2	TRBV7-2	CASSPQVVAGPYNEQFF
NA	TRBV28	CASSIITQGLSTSNTGELFF
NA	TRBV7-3	CASSRLRGEQFF
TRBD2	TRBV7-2	CASSTTSGLSEQYF